These 30 T cell receptor beta chains came from one sample sequenced in a study of blood T cell repertoires in COVID-19. TCRdb's copy holds only in-frame clones and misses some; the assay was immunoSEQ multiplex PCR. The table records 81,000 or so clones, more than 75% of them present only once. Sequencing was carried out using peripheral blood. Every receptor here comes from a man aged 45-65 years with active COVID-19.

The V gene is TRBV3-1 (or the pseudogene TRBV3-2), the J gene TRBJ1-1, with 7 nucleotides matching TRBD1. The CDR3 contains 16 residues. The J segment lost 1 base and the V segment lost 4 bases, leaving 9 bases of the junction unmatched. The germline gives CDR1 LGHDT, CDR2 YNNKEL (reference sequence). CDR3 loop: CASSPMTGPSNTEAFF. For the CDR3, the DNA is TGTGCCAGCAGCCCCATGACAGGGCCATCGAACACTGAAGCTTTCTTT.

The chain is built from TRBV25-1 and TRBJ1-5; no definite D call. Trimming removed 7 bases at V and 7 bases at J, with 11 bases between. The CDR3 is 12 amino acids. Per the germline V gene, CDR1 is MGHDK and CDR2 is SYGVNS. The CDR3: CASILPRQPQHF. CDR3 in DNA: TGTGCCAGCATTCTACCCCGCCAGCCCCAGCATTTT.

J is TRBJ2-3 and V is TRBV28; TRBD2 agrees at 8 bases. The germline gives CDR1 MDHEN, CDR2 SYDVKM. With V trimmed by 6 bases and J by 3 bases, 8 bases remained unmatched. This CDR3 contains 15 residues. The CDR3 nucleotides read TGTGCCAGCAGCGTAGCGGGGCCGAAAACAGATACGCAGTATTTT. Translated, it gives CASSVAGPKTDTQYF.

The rearrangement links TRBV19 to TRBJ1-1; 8 positions match TRBD1. CDR1 and CDR2 (germline): LNHDA, SQIVND (reference sequence). This CDR3 region has 14 residues. V lost 9 bases and J lost 4; bases outside the gene matches: 10. DNA of the CDR3: TGTGCCAGCGCCCCAGGGGGCGGCGGCACTGAAGCTTTCTTT. Its translation is CASAPGGGGTEAFF.

The chain carries TRBV30 and TRBJ1-1; 7 bases agree with TRBD1. The CDR3 is made up of 13 amino acids. Germline V gives CDR1 GTSNPN, CDR2 SVGIG (reference sequence). V was pared by 6 bases and J by 3 bases, with 7 bases of the junction left unmatched. The CDR3 here is CACATGLHTEAFF. The CDR3 bases are TGTGCCTGCGCGACAGGGCTCCACACTGAAGCTTTCTTT.

The V call is TRBV18, the J call TRBJ2-1, with 7 bases fitting TRBD2. The CDR3 runs 15 residues. Germline lookup yields CDR1 KGHSH and CDR2 LQKENI. V was clipped by 3 bases and J by 0 bases; unmatched bases: 2. The CDR3 coding sequence is TGTGCCAGCTCACCGGGGGGGGTCTCCTACAATGAGCAGTTCTTC. Translating it yields CASSPGGVSYNEQFF.

In its sample, this clone was seen many times. The gene calls are TRBV28 and TRBJ1-2; no clear D. The CDR3 contains 15 residues. In germline, CDR1 is MDHEN, CDR2 SYDVKM. V lost 7 bases, J lost 2 bases, and 17 bases lay in between. The CDR3 coding sequence is TGTGCCAGCACCCCTTTAATCGGACTAAACTATGGCTACACCTTC. It yields the protein CASTPLIGLNYGYTF.

This clone appeared a few times. The CDR3 here is CASSPGRTSSRTVYEQYF. The CDR3, as DNA: TGTGCCAGCAGCCCAGGTCGGACATCATCTCGGACAGTCTACGAGCAGTACTTC. The V and J genes are TRBV9 and TRBJ2-7; D may be TRBD1 (6 bases). The CDR3 length is 18 residues. Germline values: CDR1 SGDLS, CDR2 YYNGEE. The V and J ends lost 4 bases and 3 bases respectively, with 26 bases between them.

The rearrangement joins TRBV7-9 to TRBJ1-5; D is unclear. This CDR3 has 13 residues. Germline V gene data show CDR1 as SEHNR and CDR2 as FQNEAQ (reference sequence). Trimming took 7 bases from V and 6 from J, leaving 13 bases between them. As DNA, the CDR3 is TGTGCCAGCAACGAGGGAAAGGGTCAGCCCCAGCATTTT. It encodes CASNEGKGQPQHF.

For this clone: At one of its ends the junction is not consistent with the germline gene, which may arise from a read error. The chain carries TRBV7-2 and TRBJ1-2; possibly TRBD1 for D (6 bases). Per the germline V gene, CDR1 is SGHTA and CDR2 is FQGNSA. The CDR3 extends over 14 amino acids. The CDR3 region is CASSLEGDRGRVTF. The CDR3 DNA is TGTGCCAGCAGCTTAGAGGGGGATAGGGGTAGAGTAACATTC.

This clone showed up just once. DNA of the CDR3: TGTGCCTGGAGTGGAATAGCGGGAGCGATCTACGAGCAGTACTTC. It yields the protein CAWSGIAGAIYEQYF. The chain carries TRBV30 and TRBJ2-7; 9 nucleotides line up with TRBD2. Germline CDR1 GTSNPN, CDR2 SVGIG (reference sequence). The CDR3 sequence is 15 residues long. The trim removed 1 base at V and 3 bases at J, leaving 7 bases unmatched.

The V call is TRBV29-1, the J call TRBJ2-5, with D tentatively TRBD1 (5 bases). V was shortened by 2 bases and J by 6 bases, with 16 bases between the two germline ends. CDR3 length equals 14 residues. In germline, CDR1 is SQVTM, CDR2 ANQGSEA. The CDR3 sequence is CSVEKGRGFQTQYF. The CDR3 DNA is TGCAGCGTTGAAAAGGGGCGCGGCTTCCAGACCCAGTACTTC.

This sequence joins TRBV2 and TRBJ2-7; no clear D. This CDR3 contains 12 residues. Germline V lookup: CDR1 SNHLY, CDR2 FYNNEI. Trimming cost V 8 bases and J 9 bases, with 17 bases left between them. CDR3 bases: TGTGCCAGCTTCGCGGTTTCCTCGGGGCAGTACTTC. Residues: CASFAVSSGQYF. The entire variable domain, with the rest obtained from reference TRBV2 and TRBJ2-7, is as follows: EPEVTQTPSHQVTQMGQEVILRCVPISNHLYFYWYRQILGQKVEFLVSFYNNEISEKSEIFDDQFSVERPDGSNFTLKIRSTKLEDSAMYFCASFAVSSGQYFGPGTRLTVT.

The chain combines TRBV28 with TRBJ2-1; D not certain. The CDR3 is 11 residues long. The germline V gene has CDR1 MDHEN and CDR2 SYDVKM. V lost 8 bases to trimming and J lost 8 bases, with 10 bases between them. The CDR3 spells CASGSVHEQFF. DNA of the CDR3: TGTGCCAGCGGTAGTGTGCATGAGCAGTTCTTC. Full variable domain (outside the CDR3, taken from reference TRBV28 and TRBJ2-1): DVKVTQSSRYLVKRTGEKVFLECVQDMDHENMFWYRQDPGLGLRLIYFSYDVKMKEKGDIPEGYSVSREKKERFSLILESASTNQTSMYLCASGSVHEQFFGPGTRLTVL.

The chain couples TRBV30 to TRBJ2-3; 8 bases match TRBD2. Per germline, CDR1 GTSNPN and CDR2 SVGIG (reference sequence). Trimming at V came to 3 bases and at J to 5 bases, leaving 7 bases not matched to a gene. The CDR3 has 14 amino acids. CDR3 in amino acids: CAWRRGGLGDTQYF. DNA for the CDR3: TGTGCCTGGAGACGGGGGGGCCTTGGAGATACGCAGTATTTT.

CDR3 nucleotides: TGCGCCAGCAGCCAAGAACGGGGGGGAAACACCATATATTTT. Residues: CASSQERGGNTIYF. V gene TRBV4-1 combines with J gene TRBJ1-3, with D possibly TRBD1 on 5 matching bases. This CDR3 is 14 amino acids long. The V gene lost 0 bases and the J gene lost 4 bases, with 7 bases spanning the gap. CDR1 MGHRA and CDR2 YSYEKL come from the germline V gene.

The count of this clone is one. This chain links TRBV19 with TRBJ2-7; TRBD1 agrees at 7 bases. The V gene end was trimmed by 3 bases and the J gene end by 6 bases; junction bases not matched to a gene: 11. The CDR3 loop spans 15 amino acids. In germline, CDR1 is LNHDA, CDR2 SQIVND (reference sequence). The CDR3 loop reads CASSIEQGSSREQYF. The CDR3 DNA reads TGTGCCAGTAGTATCGAACAGGGGTCTTCTCGCGAGCAGTACTTC.

In this sample, this clone turned up once. The chain links TRBV4-1 to TRBJ1-4; D remains unclear. Germline CDR1 MGHRA, CDR2 YSYEKL. The CDR3 sequence is 15 residues long. V was shortened by 4 bases and J by 4 bases, with 13 bases between the two germline ends. CDR3 coding DNA: TGCGCCAGCAGCCCGCCAGGACTTGGTAATGAAAAACTGTTTTTT. Its translation is CASSPPGLGNEKLFF.

The chain recombines TRBV7-9 with TRBJ1-3; 7 nucleotides match TRBD1. This CDR3 has 16 amino acids. Germline trimming cut 6 bases from V and 2 bases from J; bases unmatched to any gene: 10. Germline CDR1 and CDR2: SEHNR and FQNEAQ (reference sequence). CDR3 nucleotide sequence: TGTGCCAGCAGTCCTACAGGGGCCCGGGCTGGAAACACCATATATTTT. Translating it yields CASSPTGARAGNTIYF.

V gene TRBV7-9 combines with J gene TRBJ2-5; 12 positions match TRBD2. The V segment lost 5 bases and the J segment 5 bases; nucleotides outside the gene matches: 3. Per germline, CDR1 SEHNR and CDR2 FQNEAQ (reference sequence). The CDR3 loop spans 14 amino acids. CDR3 in amino acids: CASSPGTSGETQYF. Here the CDR3 DNA reads TGTGCCAGCAGCCCCGGGACTAGCGGGGAGACCCAGTACTTC. The entire variable domain, with the rest obtained from reference TRBV7-9 and TRBJ2-5, is as follows: DTGVSQNPRHKITKRGQNVTFRCDPISEHNRLYWYRQTLGQGPEFLTYFQNEAQLEKSRLLSDRFSAERPKGSFSTLEIQRTEQGDSAMYLCASSPGTSGETQYFGPGTRLLVL.

The chain employs TRBV7-2 and TRBJ1-1; a possible D gene is TRBD1 (5 bases). V lost 1 base and J lost 0, with 12 bases in between. CDR1 and CDR2 (germline): SGHTA, FQGNSA. The CDR3 totals 16 residues. CDR3 loop: CASSLEGRGLNTEAFF. The CDR3 region has the DNA TGTGCCAGCAGCTTAGAGGGGCGGGGCCTGAACACTGAAGCTTTCTTT. Using reference TRBV7-2 and TRBJ1-1 for the parts outside the CDR3, the full variable domain is GAGVSQSPSNKVTEKGKDVELRCDPISGHTALYWYRQSLGQGLEFLIYFQGNSAPDKSGLPSDRFSAERTGGSVSTLTIQRTQQEDSAVYLCASSLEGRGLNTEAFFGQGTRLTVV.

This clone has a single count. The chain combines TRBV6-2 or TRBV6-3 with TRBJ2-7, with TRBD1 matching 7 bases. The V gene's germline CDR1 is MNHEY and CDR2 SVGEGT. J lost 0 bases, V lost 2 bases, and 7 bases had no gene match. The CDR3 is 16 amino acids. The CDR3 sequence is CASSYQPGQSSYEQYF. The CDR3 nucleotides read TGTGCCAGCAGTTACCAACCGGGACAGAGCTCCTACGAGCAGTACTTC.

V and J are TRBV7-8 and TRBJ2-5, with D maybe TRBD1 (5 bases). Germline V gives CDR1 SGHVS, CDR2 FQNEAQ. Deletions cut 5 bases from V and 2 bases from J, with 24 bases between. There are 18 residues in the CDR3. The CDR3 nucleotides read TGTGCCAGCAGCCCACGTCGAAGGGGTAATGTTGGACAAGAGACCCAGTACTTC. Translation gives CASSPRRRGNVGQETQYF.

The rearrangement uses TRBV5-1 and TRBJ1-4, with D hard to call. The length of the CDR3 is 14 residues. V lost 2 bases to trimming and J lost 0 bases, with 5 bases between them. The germline CDR1 and CDR2 sequences are SGHRS and YFSETQ. The CDR3 sequence: CASSFTTTNEKLFF. CDR3 nucleotides: TGCGCCAGCAGCTTTACTACAACTAATGAAAAACTGTTTTTT.

The sample holds one count of this clone. The chain has TRBV9 and TRBJ1-1; unclear D gene. CDR1 SGDLS and CDR2 YYNGEE come from the germline V gene. Trimming left V 2 bases short and J 4 bases short, with 18 bases between. The CDR3 length is 16 residues. CDR3 loop: CASSVRDSIRGTEAFF. The CDR3 nucleotides read TGTGCCAGCAGCGTTAGAGATTCCATCCGCGGCACTGAAGCTTTCTTT.

J is TRBJ1-4 and V is TRBV7-3, with D possibly being TRBD1 (6 bases). Trimming left V 4 bases short and J 3 bases short, with 12 bases between. The CDR3 length is 15 residues. Germline CDR1 is SGHTA and CDR2 is FQGTGA. Here the CDR3 DNA reads TGTGCCAGCAGCTCCAGGGGTGTGGCTAATGAAAAACTGTTTTTT. Its translation is CASSSRGVANEKLFF.

This chain uses TRBV2 with TRBJ2-7; TRBD1 matches at 12 bases. The V gene's germline CDR1 is SNHLY and CDR2 FYNNEI. V lost 9 bases to trimming and J lost 0 bases; unmatched junction nucleotides: 9. There are 16 residues in the CDR3. CDR3 in amino acids: CARTRGTGGASYEQYF. The CDR3 DNA sequence: TGTGCCAGGACTCGTGGGACAGGGGGCGCCTCCTACGAGCAGTACTTC.

V usage is TRBV7-2 and J usage is TRBJ2-2; the match to TRBD1 covers 9 bases. The CDR3 contains 13 residues. Germline assignment: CDR1 SGHTA and CDR2 FQGNSA. With 5 bases clipped from V and 8 bases from J, the junction kept 3 bases outside the gene matches. In nucleotides, the CDR3 is TGTGCCAGCAGCGACAGGGGGGCTGGGGAGCTGTTTTTT. This translates into CASSDRGAGELFF.

V is TRBV5-1 and J is TRBJ1-3; D is unclear. V was pared by 4 bases and J by 0 bases, with 11 bases between. CDR3 size: 15 residues. The V gene's germline CDR1 is SGHRS and CDR2 YFSETQ. This chain's CDR3 is CASSMEPSSGNTIYF. CDR3 DNA sequence: TGCGCCAGCAGCATGGAGCCAAGCTCTGGAAACACCATATATTTT.

The J gene is TRBJ1-2, the V gene TRBV9, with a tentative D call TRBD1 (6 bases). There are 14 residues in the CDR3. The V gene's germline CDR1 is SGDLS and CDR2 YYNGEE. The V end lost 0 bases, the J end lost 6 bases, and 12 bases lay between the germline ends. CDR3 DNA sequence: TGTGCCAGCAGCGTAGCTTCAGGGGATGATGGCTACACCTTC. This sequence encodes CASSVASGDDGYTF.